Presented here are 18 T cell receptor beta chains from one specimen sequenced in a study of CD8 T cells in Susac syndrome. When the RNA was reverse transcribed, random hexamers were used with an input of about 0.5 to 1 ug. A single record per CDR3 protein comes from TCRdb applying MiXCR to the immunoSEQ multiplex PCR reads. The sample includes more than 200,000 distinct CDR3 sequences, around 95% of them seen just once. Sequenced input: CD4+ T cells from PBMCs. The receptors derive from a human donor with multiple sclerosis.

V is TRBV6-5 and J is TRBJ1-4, with 8 bases that match TRBD1. The junction had 13 bases not matched to a gene; V was cut back by 6 bases and J by 10 bases. CDR3 length: 15 residues. The germline gives CDR1 MNHEY, CDR2 SVGAGI. Here the CDR3 reads CASRSLGTGDPKLFF. DNA for the CDR3: TGTGCCAGCAGATCCCTGGGGACAGGAGACCCAAAACTGTTTTTT.

The chain has TRBV29-1 and TRBJ1-2; TRBD1 might be the D (6 bases). V was cut by 6 bases and J by 3 bases, with 14 bases left in between. Per the germline V gene, CDR1 is SQVTM and CDR2 is ANQGSEA. CDR3 length equals 13 residues. The CDR3 DNA reads as TGCAGCGTCCGTACAGGGTGGGACTATGGCTACACCTTC. This encodes CSVRTGWDYGYTF.

The chain is built from TRBV28 and TRBJ1-2, with D tentatively TRBD1 (5 bases). CDR3 size: 14 residues. Germline lookup yields CDR1 MDHEN and CDR2 SYDVKM. Between the trimmed V and J ends, which lost 6 bases and 4 bases, there was a span of 15 bases. CDR3 in DNA: TGTGCCAGCAGATTGGCTGCGGGGCCCTATGGCTACACCTTC. It translates to CASRLAAGPYGYTF.

V gene TRBV24-1 combines with J gene TRBJ2-5; possible D gene TRBD2, 6 bases. V lost 2 bases and J 3 bases, leaving 18 bases between the germline ends. The CDR3 sequence is 17 residues long. The germline V gene has CDR1 KGHDR and CDR2 SFDVKD. The CDR3: CATSDSGRTIEKETQYF. As DNA, the CDR3 is TGTGCCACCAGTGATTCCGGGAGAACCATCGAAAAAGAGACCCAGTACTTC.

The chain recombines TRBV5-1 with TRBJ2-7; D remains ambiguous. CDR1 and CDR2 from the germline V gene are SGHRS and YFSETQ. V was clipped by 0 bases and J by 2 bases, with 9 bases between them. CDR3 length equals 14 residues. CDR3 region: CASSLVTDAYEQYF. The CDR3 DNA sequence: TGCGCCAGCAGCTTGGTCACCGACGCCTACGAGCAGTACTTC.

The chain employs TRBV29-1 and TRBJ1-2; 7 bases align to TRBD1. Per the germline V gene, CDR1 is SQVTM and CDR2 is ANQGSEA. Trimming removed 1 base from V and 3 bases from J; junction bases left unmatched: 2. The CDR3 runs 13 residues. CDR3 sequence (DNA): TGCAGCGTTGAAGGGGACAGCTACTATGGCTACACCTTC. This gives the protein CSVEGDSYYGYTF.

V usage is TRBV5-1 and J usage is TRBJ2-4; D not certain. There are 12 residues in the CDR3. Per germline, CDR1 SGHRS and CDR2 YFSETQ. Trimming left V 3 bases short and J 10 bases short, with 11 bases between. The CDR3 DNA is TGCGCCAGCAGCTCCGGATCAGGTATTCAGTACTTC. Encoded protein: CASSSGSGIQYF. The full variable domain, in which reference TRBV5-1 and TRBJ2-4 provide the parts outside the CDR3, is KAGVTQTPRYLIKTRGQQVTLSCSPISGHRSVSWYQQTPGQGLQFLFEYFSETQRNKGNFPGRFSGRQFSNSRSEMNVSTLELGDSALYLCASSSGSGIQYFGAGTRLSVL.

The chain employs TRBV2 and TRBJ1-5, with TRBD1 as a possible D gene (5 bases). Trimming stripped 2 bases from V and 4 bases from J, with 9 bases between. This CDR3 has 14 residues. Germline CDR1 is SNHLY and CDR2 is FYNNEI. CDR3 sequence (DNA): TGTGCCAGCAGTGAACAGACAGCTAATCAGCCCCAGCATTTT. This translates into CASSEQTANQPQHF.

The V gene is TRBV20-1, the J gene TRBJ2-7; the match to TRBD2 covers 8 bases. V lost 4 bases to trimming and J lost 0 bases; unmatched junction nucleotides: 8. This CDR3 is 15 amino acids long. The germline V gene has CDR1 DFQATT and CDR2 SNEGSKA (reference sequence). CDR3 region: CSAINSGDSSYEQYV. DNA of the CDR3: TGCAGTGCTATAAATAGCGGGGATAGCTCCTACGAGCAGTACGTC.

The V and J genes are TRBV23-1 and TRBJ2-7, with a tentative D call TRBD1 (6 bases). TRBV23-1 is annotated as an ORF whose role is uncertain. The ends were cut back, 2 bases at V and 0 bases at J, with 17 bases in the middle. This CDR3 is 17 amino acids long. The CDR3 sequence: CASSQQPRGWSSYEQYV. DNA of the CDR3: TGCGCCAGCAGTCAACAGCCCAGGGGCTGGAGCTCCTACGAGCAGTACGTC.

J is TRBJ2-1 and V is TRBV11-1; 8 nucleotides line up with TRBD2. The CDR3 sequence is 19 residues long. CDR1 and CDR2 (germline): SGHAT, FQDESV (reference sequence). The trim removed 1 base at V and 0 bases at J, leaving 11 bases unmatched. The CDR3 is CASSLGPHRAGASYNEQFF. In DNA, the CDR3 is TGTGCCAGCAGCTTAGGCCCCCATCGAGCGGGGGCCTCCTACAATGAGCAGTTCTTC.

The rearrangement links TRBV9 to TRBJ2-6, with 10 bases matching TRBD1. V shed 0 bases, J shed 1 base, and the junction held 4 bases outside the gene matches. Germline V gene data show CDR1 as SGDLS and CDR2 as YYNGEE. The CDR3 covers 18 residues. The CDR3, as DNA: TGTGCCAGCAGCGTAGGTGCGGGACAGGGGTCTGGGGCCAACGTCCTGACTTTC. Encoded protein: CASSVGAGQGSGANVLTF.

The V and J genes are TRBV9 and TRBJ1-6, with D perhaps matching TRBD1 (5 bases). Germline V gene sequence: CDR1 SGDLS, CDR2 YYNGEE. The CDR3 extends over 15 amino acids. The V end lost 0 bases, the J end lost 9 bases, and 13 bases lay between the germline ends. Written as DNA, the CDR3 is TGTGCCAGCAGCGTAGCTCCGCGGGGCGGTTCACCCCTCCACTTT. Its translation: CASSVAPRGGSPLHF.

This chain links TRBV7-3 with TRBJ2-3; D is uncertain. The CDR3 sequence is 15 residues long. Germline CDR1 SGHTA, CDR2 FQGTGA. V was trimmed by 4 bases and J by 2 bases, leaving 13 bases between them. The CDR3 nucleotides are TGTGCCAGCAGCTCGACCGGGCATTTCACAGATACGCAGTATTTT. Translation gives CASSSTGHFTDTQYF. The entire variable domain, with the rest obtained from reference TRBV7-3 and TRBJ2-3, is as follows: GAGVSQTPSNKVTEKGKYVELRCDPISGHTALYWYRQSLGQGPEFLIYFQGTGAADDSGLPNDRFFAVRPEGSVSTLKIQRTERGDSAVYLCASSSTGHFTDTQYFGPGTRLTVL.

The rearrangement uses TRBV6-1 and TRBJ2-1; TRBD2 aligns across 7 bases. CDR3 size: 13 residues. From germline, CDR1 is MNHNS and CDR2 SASEGT. CDR3 amino acids: CVSSGLGYNEQFF. Here the CDR3 DNA reads TGTGTTTCTAGCGGCCTTGGCTACAATGAGCAGTTCTTC.

V usage is TRBV7-9 and J usage is TRBJ2-1; 8 nucleotides line up with TRBD2. The CDR3 runs 12 residues. V trimming: 3 bases; J trimming: 12 bases; junction bases outside the gene matches: 4. CDR1 is SEHNR and CDR2 is FQNEAQ in the germline V gene (reference sequence). CDR3 DNA sequence: TGTGCCAGCAGCTTCCGGACTAGCTGGCAGTTCTTC. Protein sequence: CASSFRTSWQFF.

This chain joins TRBV5-1 and TRBJ2-5, with 7 bases identical to TRBD1. Losses at the gene ends were 0 bases for V and 5 bases for J; bases not matched to a gene: 7. CDR3 size: 15 residues. CDR1 and CDR2 (germline): SGHRS, YFSETQ. The CDR3 DNA reads as TGCGCCAGCAGCTTGGAGACAGGGAATAGGGAGACCCAGTACTTC. Amino acid sequence: CASSLETGNRETQYF.

CDR3 DNA sequence: TGTGCCAGCAGCCCCAGACAGGAGCTGTATGGCTACACCTTC. Protein: CASSPRQELYGYTF. This chain joins TRBV7-9 and TRBJ1-2; D perhaps matches TRBD1 (6 bases). The germline V gene has CDR1 SEHNR and CDR2 FQNEAQ (reference sequence). The CDR3 spans 14 residues. The germline V and J ends were trimmed by 5 bases and 5 bases, with 15 bases remaining between them.